This T cell receptor beta chain was retrieved from a study of human T cells and chemical hapten exposure. Study information: Upper inner arm skin measuring around 2 cm by around 2 cm received 2% DPC for sensitization. Mostly female, the patients presented with alopecia areata, totalis or universalis.

This CDR3 region has 13 residues. The ends were cut back, 10 bases at V and 0 bases at J, with 9 bases in the middle. TCRdb fed the RACE reads into MiXCR, producing one record per CDR3 protein. The sample lists about 42,000 distinct CDR3 sequences, around 9% occurring once. This clonotype was counted at least ten times. Time point in this sample: patch test 2, 6 weeks after DPC sensitization. Noted treatment: therapeutic diphenylcyclopropenone sensitization with weekly scalp DPC. The sequence came from a woman between 40 and 50 years old with alopecia areata. Some clones in this sample may be carry-over from other donors' samples. Sequenced here: whole blood, sampled in connection with sensitization to the hapten diphenylcyclopropenone (DPC). J is TRBJ2-2 and V is TRBV12-3 or TRBV12-4; D might be TRBD2 (5 bases). Written as DNA, the CDR3 is TGTGCCACCCCGGAGGCGAACACCGGGGAGCTGTTTTTT. Encoded protein: CATPEANTGELFF.